This record covers a single T cell receptor (beta chain). Its antigen target is currently unknown. Base qualities are missing; no much larger clone stands one base away. Using the deep immunoSEQ assay, multiplex PCR amplified TCR CDR3 regions from genomic DNA. Extracted genomic DNA from each cell subset was distributed evenly across all wells of several immunoSEQ 96-well plates, and each plate was treated as a replicate. Each replicate PCR for sorted subsets received about 0.2 ug genomic DNA, equal to roughly 33,000 T cell genomes. The purified libraries were quantified using a Qubit 3.0 fluorometer, sized with a Bioanalyzer 2100, and then quantified again using the KAPA Library Quantification kit. Every immunoSEQ 96-well plate was sequenced on a dedicated single-read 150-cycle Illumina NextSeq 550 flow cell. On the study's bioinformatics: Because the immunoSEQ output included only junctional sequences and no quality scores, the filtering could not be the same as the filtering used for full-length reads. Sequences were annotated with PyIR, a Python wrapper for IgBLAST v1.9, using IMGT germline references to assign V/J genes and CDR3. Reads with weak V/J assignments (E-value above 1e-6), missing CDR3, stop codons, out-of-frame junctions, or ambiguous translated residues were removed. A V3J clonotype was defined by an identical inferred V gene, J gene, and CDR3 amino acid sequence. Percentage overlap between repertoires was calculated by dividing the number of shared unique clonotypes by the size of the smaller repertoire. Repertoire richness was assessed with RTK rarefaction, the Chao1 estimator, and Recon v2.1 estimates of unobserved clonotypes. For all TCRbeta clonotypes obtained by the gDNA method from four donors, generation probabilities were computed with OLGA. The table comes from immuneACCESS by way of TCRdb, which keeps in-frame sequences with V and J called. Part of the clones is missing from these tables; in studies checked, under half for an unresolved V gene and the rest for unknown reasons. That table is the source of V, J and clone size, and D and trimming were worked out from the DNA. This sample holds 2 million to 2.5 million clones; 93% were observed only once. The ten most abundant clones make up approximately 0.4% of the sample.

Healthy HIV-negative adults with no recently reported acute infections or vaccinations were included as donors. Every donor was a Caucasian adult residing in Nashville, Tennessee, USA. CD4+ T cells were enriched by magnetic negative selection, after which naive cells were positively selected on CD45RA and the negative fraction was taken as the memory subset. Blood was obtained by leukapheresis, after which PBMCs were separated by Ficoll-Histopaque density gradient centrifugation and cryopreserved in liquid nitrogen vapor phase. Analytical flow cytometry was used to check the purity and quantity of every magnetically sorted T cell population. Genomic DNA was isolated from every sorted fraction and measured by UV absorbance on a Nanodrop 2000c. This record comes from a study of shared clonotypes between healthy human individuals (dated by TCRdb to the early 2020s). Looking at the study overall: A few men and a couple of women, aged 18 to 49 years, made up the cohort. Each donor's leukapheresis produced roughly between about 0.9 and 9.5 billion PBMCs. Different laboratories and diverse techniques were used to prepare libraries and sequence TCR repertoires, to increase sequencing depth and limit assay-specific biases. Blood TCR repertoires of five healthy adults were deeply sequenced to estimate repertoire size and the extent of clonotype sharing between individuals. For each donor, CD4 naive and CD4 memory were each given three plates, CD8 naive was given two plates, and CD8 memory was given one plate.

Overall study outcomes, separate from this receptor: Across a few donors, approximately 5% of naive CD4, roughly 3.5% of naive CD8, around 2.5% of memory CD4, and about 0.4% of memory CD8 clonotypes were shared. The genetic and exposure-history diversity represented was limited by the small number of donors. Rarefaction of sorted-subset datasets indicated incomplete sequencing despite the large sequencing depth. Sampling was restricted to blood, and TCR repertoires in tissue are likely to differ from TCR repertoires in blood. Higher generation probabilities were observed for clonotypes shared by all four sorted-subset donors than for non-shared clonotypes. Larger estimated clonotype richness was generally found for naive subsets than for memory subsets. Based on pairwise subsampling, the degree of clonotype sharing among donors was expected to be affected by sequencing depth.

The receptor was derived from a man aged 18 to 30 in good health. Some clones in this sample may be carry-over from other donors' samples. Sequencing was done on a sample of naive CD4+ T cells from PBMCs. This sample's cell subset or site label indicates: CD45RA+ positively selected.

The nucleotide sequence reads as follows: TGTGCCAGCTCCACGAATTCCAATGAGCAGTTCTTC. Its translation reads: CASSTNSNEQFF. The rearrangement combines TRBV18 with TRBJ2-1, with the identity of the D gene unclear. CDR1 and CDR2, looked up from the germline V gene, are KGHSH and LQKENI. From cysteine to phenylalanine, the CDR3 is 12 amino acids long. Left in the record is the CDR3 DNA by itself, 36 bases read in frame from the first base. V sheds 6 bases and J sheds 6 bases, leaving 9 bases between their ends.